These 28 T cell receptor beta chains came from one sample sequenced in a study of response to subunit inactivated influenza vaccine. TCRdb analysed the RT-PCR reads with MiXCR anew, one entry per CDR3 protein. The sample yields approximately 530,000 distinct CDR3 sequences, approximately 7.3% seen once. The sequences come from PBMCs from blood, collected around 25 months after vaccination. The receptor set was obtained from a man aged 50 to 69 who received an inactivated influenza vaccine.

This clonotype was picked up many times. This chain links TRBV20-1 with TRBJ2-2; 7 nucleotides match TRBD2. J was trimmed by 1 base and V by 4 bases; bases with no gene match: 9. CDR1 is DFQATT and CDR2 is SNEGSKA in the germline V gene (reference sequence). The CDR3 runs to 16 residues. CDR3 sequence reads: CSAKLSQRGNTGELFF. DNA of the CDR3: TGCAGTGCTAAATTATCCCAGCGGGGGAACACCGGGGAGCTGTTTTTT.

J is TRBJ1-1 and V is TRBV12-3 or TRBV12-4; a possible D gene is TRBD1 (5 bases). The CDR3 totals 12 residues. V was cut by 5 bases and J by 6 bases, with 10 bases left in between. CDR3 sequence: CASSPRTSEAFF. Here the CDR3 DNA reads TGTGCCAGCAGTCCCCGGACATCTGAAGCTTTCTTT.

This clonotype appeared a few times. This sequence joins TRBV5-1 and TRBJ2-3; D possibly corresponds to TRBD1 (6 bases). Between the trimmed V and J ends, which lost 2 bases and 2 bases, there was a span of 12 bases. Germline CDR1 reads SGHRS; CDR2 reads YFSETQ. The CDR3 has 15 amino acids. CDR3 region: CASSFRRGNTDTQYF. The CDR3 DNA reads as TGCGCCAGCAGCTTTCGCAGGGGAAACACAGATACGCAGTATTTT.

This clonotype was observed many times. J is TRBJ2-1 and V is TRBV28, with 10 nucleotides matching TRBD2. Germline lookup yields CDR1 MDHEN and CDR2 SYDVKM. V trimming: 3 bases; J trimming: 2 bases; junction bases outside the gene matches: 4. The CDR3 sequence is 16 residues long. Here the CDR3 DNA reads TGTGCCAGCAGTTTGAGGCTAGCGGGAGCCTACAATGAGCAGTTCTTC. Its protein product is CASSLRLAGAYNEQFF.

This sequence joins TRBV7-2 and TRBJ2-1; 8 nucleotides align to TRBD1. V shed 5 bases and J 13 bases; nucleotides not matched to a gene: 7. There are 12 residues in the CDR3. Germline assignment: CDR1 SGHTA and CDR2 FQGNSA. The CDR3 nucleotides are TGTGCCAGCAGCCCCCGGACAGGGTCCCAGTTCTTC. Protein sequence: CASSPRTGSQFF.

This rearrangement joins TRBV20-1 to TRBJ2-1; 11 bases map to TRBD2. The CDR3 runs 16 residues. CDR1 is DFQATT, CDR2 SNEGSKA, per germline (reference sequence). V lost 3 bases and J lost 7; bases outside the gene matches: 11. CDR3 DNA sequence: TGCAGTGCTAGCGATTTACTAGCGGGAGAGCGAAATGAGCAGTTCTTC. It specifies CSASDLLAGERNEQFF.

This clonotype was seen more than once but under ten times. The chain employs TRBV29-1 and TRBJ1-2; perhaps TRBD1 as D (5 bases). Trimming cost V 0 bases and J 0 bases, with 35 bases left between them. The CDR3 runs 23 residues. Germline V gives CDR1 SQVTM, CDR2 ANQGSEA. The CDR3 protein is CSVEDFGPGRVVLCEGANYGYTF. CDR3 nucleotides: TGCAGCGTTGAAGACTTTGGCCCCGGCAGGGTTGTCCTGTGTGAGGGTGCTAACTATGGCTACACCTTC.

The J gene is TRBJ1-5, the V gene TRBV19; no firm D call. This CDR3 is 14 amino acids long. The germline V gene encodes CDR1 LNHDA and CDR2 SQIVND (reference sequence). Trimming cost V 7 bases and J 7 bases, with 17 bases left between them. The CDR3 is CASNAEAISQPQHF. CDR3 coding DNA: TGTGCCAGTAACGCGGAAGCTATATCCCAGCCCCAGCATTTT.

The chain is built from TRBV30 and TRBJ1-1; D possibly corresponds to TRBD1 (5 bases). CDR1 and CDR2 (germline): GTSNPN, SVGIG (reference sequence). Trimming took off 2 bases at V and 5 bases at J, with 9 bases between the two ends. This CDR3 comprises 12 residues. The CDR3 region has the DNA TGTGCCTGGAGTCTTGGGGGAACTGAAGCTTTCTTT. This codes for CAWSLGGTEAFF.

This clonotype was counted at least ten times. This chain uses TRBV7-6 with TRBJ2-7; TRBD1 matches at 10 bases. In germline, CDR1 is SGHVS, CDR2 FNYEAQ. This CDR3 has 14 residues. Losses at the gene ends were 4 bases for V and 2 bases for J; bases not matched to a gene: 2. The CDR3 region is CASSSGTGAYEQYF. The CDR3 coding sequence is TGTGCCAGCAGCTCCGGGACAGGGGCCTACGAGCAGTACTTC.

V and J are TRBV14 and TRBJ2-5; D unresolved. Deletions cut 4 bases from V and 5 bases from J, with 17 bases between. The CDR3 runs 15 residues. The germline V gene has CDR1 SGHDN and CDR2 FVKESK. The CDR3 spells CASSPLLGFQETQYF. CDR3 DNA: TGTGCCAGCAGCCCCCTTCTCGGGTTTCAGGAGACCCAGTACTTC.

This clonotype was detected a few times. V is TRBV7-2 and J is TRBJ2-5; no clear D. Between the trimmed V and J ends, which lost 5 bases and 3 bases, there was a span of 10 bases. The CDR3 loop spans 13 amino acids. Germline CDR1 and CDR2: SGHTA and FQGNSA. CDR3 amino acids: CASSRGWEETQYF. DNA of the CDR3: TGTGCCAGCAGCAGAGGCTGGGAAGAGACCCAGTACTTC.

The chain couples TRBV6-8 to TRBJ1-6; the match to TRBD1 covers 9 bases. The CDR3 has 14 amino acids. Germline CDR1 MNHGY, CDR2 SAAAGT. J gave up 10 bases and V 6 bases, and 7 bases lay outside the gene matches. The CDR3 protein is CASRLTGGYSPLHF. The DNA for the CDR3 is TGTGCCAGCAGACTCACAGGGGGCTACTCACCCCTCCACTTT.

A few counts support this clonotype. This chain links TRBV5-1 with TRBJ2-2; possible D gene TRBD1, 5 bases. From germline, CDR1 is SGHRS and CDR2 YFSETQ. The CDR3 consists of 14 residues. The germline V and J ends were trimmed by 4 bases and 3 bases, with 10 bases remaining between them. CDR3 in DNA: TGCGCCAGCAGCAGGTTGACAGACACCGGGGAGCTGTTTTTT. Encoded protein: CASSRLTDTGELFF.

The V call is TRBV6-1, the J call TRBJ1-5; D gene uncertain. This CDR3 is built from 13 residues. Germline assignment: CDR1 MNHNS and CDR2 SASEGT. The V gene lost 6 bases and the J gene lost 7 bases, with 13 bases spanning the gap. DNA of the CDR3: TGTGCCAGCAGCCGTAATTGGAACCAGCCCCAGCATTTT. Its translation is CASSRNWNQPQHF.

There are a few counts of this clonotype. The V call is TRBV20-1, the J call TRBJ2-2; 10 positions agree with TRBD2. Unmatched junction bases numbered 1, after V lost 2 bases and J lost 1 base. Germline V gene data show CDR1 as DFQATT and CDR2 as SNEGSKA (reference sequence). This CDR3 is built from 15 residues. Written as DNA, the CDR3 is TGCAGTGCTAGAAGGACTAGCGGGAACACCGGGGAGCTGTTTTTT. Amino acids: CSARRTSGNTGELFF.

The chain couples TRBV24-1 to TRBJ2-2, with D perhaps given as TRBD1 or TRBD2 (5 bases each). The CDR3 covers 15 residues. Germline V gives CDR1 KGHDR, CDR2 SFDVKD. Trimming left V 6 bases short and J 3 bases short, with 13 bases between. CDR3 bases: TGTGCCACCAGTTATCCCGGGACCGACACCGGGGAGCTGTTTTTT. Translation: CATSYPGTDTGELFF.

This clonotype has more than one count but fewer than ten. This chain joins TRBV9 and TRBJ2-1; 9 bases align to TRBD2. Germline CDR1 reads SGDLS; CDR2 reads YYNGEE. The CDR3 totals 14 residues. V trimming: 2 bases; J trimming: 10 bases; junction bases outside the gene matches: 7. The CDR3 spells CASSVSRGGWEQFF. CDR3 coding DNA: TGTGCCAGCAGCGTCTCGCGGGGGGGCTGGGAGCAGTTCTTC.

Points on this clonotype: This may arise from a read error, as a much more abundant clone is one base away. The gene calls are TRBV20-1 and TRBJ1-6; 10 bases line up with TRBD1. The V gene's germline CDR1 is DFQATT and CDR2 SNEGSKA (reference sequence). The CDR3 spans 13 residues. In DNA, the CDR3 is TGCAGTGCCCCCGGACAGGGGGATTCACCCCTCCTCTTT. It specifies CSAPGQGDSPLLF.

V usage is TRBV4-1 and J usage is TRBJ2-3, with 7 nucleotides matching TRBD2. V trimming: 4 bases; J trimming: 0 bases; junction bases outside the gene matches: 10. Per the germline V gene, CDR1 is MGHRA and CDR2 is YSYEKL. The CDR3 is 17 amino acids. The CDR3 sequence is CASSRLPGRGSTDTQYF. CDR3 nucleotides: TGCGCCAGCAGCCGTCTCCCGGGGCGGGGGAGCACAGATACGCAGTATTTT.

This clonotype was detected many times. V usage is TRBV19 and J usage is TRBJ2-1, with TRBD2 matching 8 bases. This CDR3 has 13 residues. V lost 7 bases to trimming and J lost 8 bases; unmatched junction nucleotides: 7. The germline V gene encodes CDR1 LNHDA and CDR2 SQIVND (reference sequence). CDR3 residues: CASKSGSRDEQFF. The CDR3 bases are TGTGCCAGTAAGAGCGGGAGTAGGGATGAGCAGTTCTTC.

This clonotype was counted between two and nine times. Possible read error: a much larger clone is one base away. The chain carries TRBV5-1 and TRBJ2-1; TRBD1 matches at 10 bases. CDR1 and CDR2 (germline): SGHRS, YFSETQ. The V and J ends lost 4 bases and 2 bases, in that order; junction bases with no gene match: 3. The CDR3 totals 15 residues. The CDR3, as DNA: TGCGCCAGCAGCGGGGGACAGGGGCCCTACAATGAGCAGTTCTTC. Translating gives CASSGGQGPYNEQFF.

This clonotype was found a few times. The chain employs TRBV29-1 and TRBJ2-7, with unresolved D. The germline V gene encodes CDR1 SQVTM and CDR2 ANQGSEA. The CDR3 runs 13 residues. V shed 6 bases and J shed 3 bases, with 15 bases lying between them. The CDR3 DNA sequence: TGCAGCGTCGCCAGTAGAGGCAACTACGAGCAGTACTTC. Translated, it gives CSVASRGNYEQYF.

The chain couples TRBV19 to TRBJ1-5, with D tentatively TRBD1 (6 bases). Germline V CDR1 and CDR2: LNHDA, SQIVND (reference sequence). V was clipped by 4 bases and J by 6 bases, with 13 bases between them. This CDR3 is 14 amino acids long. The CDR3 sequence is CASSTTPRGQPQHF. The CDR3 DNA reads TGTGCCAGTAGTACCACTCCCAGGGGTCAGCCCCAGCATTTT.

This clonotype was observed many times. The chain recombines TRBV4-3 with TRBJ1-1; D remains unclear. Looked up from germline, CDR1 is LGHNA and CDR2 is YSLEER. This CDR3 has 14 residues. Trimming left V 5 bases short and J 5 bases short, with 15 bases between. The CDR3 loop reads CASSAPGRRTEAFF. The CDR3 nucleotides are TGCGCCAGCAGCGCTCCGGGGAGGCGGACTGAAGCTTTCTTT.

This clonotype appeared many times. The rearrangement links TRBV5-1 to TRBJ2-1; D not resolved. The CDR3 spans 14 residues. Germline CDR1 SGHRS, CDR2 YFSETQ. Trimming took off 0 bases at V and 2 bases at J, with 6 bases between the two ends. CDR3 loop: CASSLGGAYNEQFF. CDR3 DNA sequence: TGCGCCAGCAGCTTGGGTGGGGCCTACAATGAGCAGTTCTTC. The whole variable domain, remainder taken from reference TRBV5-1 and TRBJ2-1, is KAGVTQTPRYLIKTRGQQVTLSCSPISGHRSVSWYQQTPGQGLQFLFEYFSETQRNKGNFPGRFSGRQFSNSRSEMNVSTLELGDSALYLCASSLGGAYNEQFFGPGTRLTVL.

The J gene is TRBJ2-2, the V gene TRBV2; D gene unclear. The ends were cut back, 8 bases at V and 6 bases at J, with 10 bases in the middle. This CDR3 comprises 12 residues. Germline CDR1 and CDR2: SNHLY and FYNNEI. This chain's CDR3 is CASRSGAGELFF. CDR3 sequence (DNA): TGTGCCAGCCGTAGTGGCGCCGGGGAGCTGTTTTTT.

This clonotype was observed a handful of times. The chain joins TRBV28 to TRBJ2-7; possibly TRBD1 for D (5 bases). CDR3 size: 14 residues. V was cut by 5 bases and J by 6 bases, with 17 bases left in between. CDR1 MDHEN and CDR2 SYDVKM come from the germline V gene. CDR3 sequence reads: CASSHTGTSGEQYF. As DNA, the CDR3 is TGTGCCAGCAGTCACACAGGAACCTCTGGCGAGCAGTACTTC.